This is a list of T cell receptor beta chains from one sample in a study of cytomegalovirus exposure and HLA in healthy donors. The assay was immunoSEQ multiplex PCR, and TCRdb's table has in-frame clones only and misses some. The data hold some 160,000 clones, with roughly 80% observed a single time. The sample comprised PBMCs. The source is a man aged 45 to 65 in good health and CMV-seropositive. CDR3s include the opening cysteine and the closing phenylalanine or tryptophan.

cdr3_aa v_call
CANSFHRGWTEAFF TRBV7-2
CASLKFSYLSGNTIYF TRBV28
CASSPLEQRGGGEQFF TRBV28
CASSRTHLQETQYF TRBV18
CASSLAVGSYNEQFF TRBV6-1
CASSSLGVPNQPQHF TRBV27
CASRPLSGIRNEQFF TRBV7-2
CASSLSVGGTGETQYF TRBV5-1
CASSLSLAELDEQYF TRBV7-9
CASSQEYVSQRAGANVLTF TRBV4-1
CASSLVWQIGNTIYF TRBV7-2
CASSPDRVYSPLHF TRBV6-6
CASSIALGEQYF TRBV19
CASSLGSSGADVLTF TRBV11-3
CASSVGALSNQPQHF TRBV2
CASSLAQAGAHEQYF TRBV7-7
CASSLGALAGDTGTQYF TRBV5-1
CAWSDAGKYSNQPQHF TRBV30
CASSFGRASNEKLFF TRBV28
CASSSNLAAPYNEQFF TRBV27
CASRPRLAGEETQYF TRBV6-6
CASSPTGFRETQYF TRBV14
CASSLTGVAGYTF TRBV7-6